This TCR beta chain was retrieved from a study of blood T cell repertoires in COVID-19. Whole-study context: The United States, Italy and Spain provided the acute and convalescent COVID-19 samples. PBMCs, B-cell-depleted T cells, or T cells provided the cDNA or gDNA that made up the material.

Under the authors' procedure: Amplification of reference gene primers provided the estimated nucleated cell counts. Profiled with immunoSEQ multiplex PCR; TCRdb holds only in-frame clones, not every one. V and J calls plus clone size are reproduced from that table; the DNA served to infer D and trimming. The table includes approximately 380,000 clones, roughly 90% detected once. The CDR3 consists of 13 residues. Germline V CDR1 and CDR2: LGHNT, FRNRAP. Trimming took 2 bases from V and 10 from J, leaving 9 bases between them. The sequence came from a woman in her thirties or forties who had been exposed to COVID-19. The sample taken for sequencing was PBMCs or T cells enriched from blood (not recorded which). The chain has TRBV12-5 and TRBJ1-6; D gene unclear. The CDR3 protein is CASGLYENSPLHF. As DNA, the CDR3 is TGTGCTAGTGGTTTGTATGAGAACTCACCCCTCCACTTT.